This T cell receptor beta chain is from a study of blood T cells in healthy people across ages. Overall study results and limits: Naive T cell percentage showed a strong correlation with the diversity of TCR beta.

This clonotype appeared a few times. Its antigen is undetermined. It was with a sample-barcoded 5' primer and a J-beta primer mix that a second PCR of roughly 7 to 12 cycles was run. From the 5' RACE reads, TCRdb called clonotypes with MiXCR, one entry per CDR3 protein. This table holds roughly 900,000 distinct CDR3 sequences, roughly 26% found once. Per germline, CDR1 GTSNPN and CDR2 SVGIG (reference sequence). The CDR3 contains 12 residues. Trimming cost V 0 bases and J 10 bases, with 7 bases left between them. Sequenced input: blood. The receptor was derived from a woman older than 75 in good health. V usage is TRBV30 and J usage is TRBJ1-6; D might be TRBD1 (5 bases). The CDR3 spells CAWSVRGSPLHF. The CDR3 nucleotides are TGTGCCTGGAGTGTAAGGGGCTCACCCCTCCACTTT.